These 9 T cell receptor beta chains were all obtained from the same sample, sequenced in a study of blood T cell repertoires in COVID-19. The data were produced by immunoSEQ multiplex PCR, yet TCRdb's version contains in-frame clones alone and is incomplete. The data contain 35,000 to 50,000 clones, roughly 90% of them singletons. Sequenced: peripheral blood. The receptors originated from a man aged 45-60 years with active COVID-19.

The chain links TRBV18 to TRBJ1-6; D gene unclear. Germline V gives CDR1 KGHSH, CDR2 LQKENI. V was pared by 3 bases and J by 8 bases, with 11 bases between. The CDR3 loop spans 14 amino acids. The CDR3 bases are TGTGCCAGCTCACCTGGGGAGTACCATTCACCCCTCCACTTT. Encoded protein: CASSPGEYHSPLHF.

The V gene is TRBV14, the J gene TRBJ1-1; a weak D match, TRBD1 (6 bases). The V gene's germline CDR1 is SGHDN and CDR2 FVKESK. The CDR3 consists of 13 residues. Trimming took off 4 bases at V and 11 bases at J, with 17 bases between the two ends. This CDR3 reads CASSRDTATGAFF. CDR3 nucleotides: TGTGCCAGCAGCCGGGACACGGCAACGGGGGCTTTCTTT.

This chain connects TRBV5-3 to TRBJ1-5, with D maybe TRBD1 (6 bases). TRBV5-3 is flagged as an ORF with uncertain function. This CDR3 contains 16 residues. The V and J ends lost 1 base and 2 bases respectively, with 13 bases between them. The CDR3 spells CARSLRGKGGNQPQHF. The CDR3 coding sequence is TGTGCCAGAAGCTTGAGAGGGAAGGGGGGCAATCAGCCCCAGCATTTT.

V gene TRBV19 combines with J gene TRBJ2-5; TRBD1 is a possible D gene (6 bases). V lost 3 bases to trimming and J lost 5 bases, with 13 bases between them. The CDR3 consists of 14 residues. Germline CDR1 reads LNHDA; CDR2 reads SQIVND (reference sequence). CDR3 region: CASSIGQIVETQYF. In DNA form, the CDR3 reads TGTGCCAGTAGTATTGGACAGATTGTGGAGACCCAGTACTTC.

This sequence joins TRBV18 and TRBJ1-3; unclear D gene. V was clipped by 2 bases and J by 0 bases, with 14 bases between them. Germline V gene lookup returns CDR1 KGHSH and CDR2 LQKENI. This CDR3 region has 17 residues. CDR3 DNA: TGTGCCAGCTCACCAACCGGGAGCCCTGACTCTGGAAACACCATATATTTT. It codes for CASSPTGSPDSGNTIYF.

The rearrangement links TRBV7-9 to TRBJ2-3, with D possibly matching TRBD1 (5 bases). Germline V lookup: CDR1 SEHNR, CDR2 FQNEAQ (reference sequence). V was cut by 0 bases and J by 4 bases, with 8 bases left in between. The CDR3 runs to 14 residues. In nucleotides, the CDR3 is TGTGCCAGCAGCTTAGCAGGGGCTCCAGATACGCAGTATTTT. Translated, it gives CASSLAGAPDTQYF.

Written as DNA, the CDR3 is TGTGCCAGCAGCGGTGGGACTACGTACACCGGGGAGCTGTTTTTT. As protein: CASSGGTTYTGELFF. This sequence joins TRBV3-1 (or the pseudogene TRBV3-2) and TRBJ2-2; 7 bases match TRBD2. CDR1 and CDR2 (germline): LGHDT, YNNKEL (reference sequence). This CDR3 comprises 15 residues. V lost 5 bases, J lost 3 bases, and 6 bases stayed unmatched.

This rearrangement joins TRBV18 to TRBJ1-1; D uncertain. Trimming shortened V by 5 bases and J by 2 bases, and 12 bases separated the two germline ends. The CDR3 sequence is 14 residues long. The germline CDR1 and CDR2 sequences are KGHSH and LQKENI. The CDR3 reads CASSWREINTEAFF. Here the CDR3 DNA reads TGTGCCAGCTCATGGAGAGAAATCAACACTGAAGCTTTCTTT.

The chain couples TRBV3-1 (or the pseudogene TRBV3-2) to TRBJ2-7, with 7 nucleotides matching TRBD2. The CDR3 spans 14 residues. The germline V gene encodes CDR1 LGHDT and CDR2 YNNKEL (reference sequence). V gave up 7 bases and J gave up 2 bases; unmatched junction bases: 8. CDR3 sequence reads: CASTGGGGPYEQYF. CDR3 nucleotides: TGTGCCAGCACCGGCGGCGGGGGACCCTACGAGCAGTACTTC.